This is a list of T cell receptor beta chains from one sample in a study of Graves' ophthalmopathy and Graves' hyperthyroidism. Each CDR3 protein gets one entry after TCRdb re-called the multiplex PCR reads with MiXCR. There are roughly 610,000 distinct CDR3 sequences in the sample; about a fifth occur only once, and approximately 6.9% lies in the top ten. The sample taken for sequencing was peripheral blood. These receptors came from a woman between 18 and 29 years old with stable Graves' hyperthyroidism. Some clones in this sample may be carry-over from other donors' samples. The CDR3 runs from the conserved cysteine through the conserved F or W. Each record gives: V gene, clone size, J gene, D gene, CDR3 protein, CDR3 DNA. D genes are given only for firm matches. The size of a clone is reported for some rows only, either as once, few or many, or as a class for expanded clones.

TRBV29-1	many	TRBJ1-5	.	CSVAVGDGQPQHF	TGCAGCGTTGCGGTTGGGGACGGTCAGCCCCAGCATTTT
TRBV20-1	many	TRBJ2-5	.	CSARSQQETQYF	TGCAGTGCTAGGAGCCAGCAAGAGACCCAGTACTTC
TRBV5-1	.	TRBJ2-5	TRBD2	CASSFGLEETQYF	TGCGCCAGCAGCTTCGGACTAGAAGAGACCCAGTACTTC
TRBV6-5	many	TRBJ2-7	TRBD2	CASSYSTSSLYEQYF	TGTGCCAGCAGTTACTCGACTAGCTCCCTATACGAGCAGTACTTC
TRBV19	.	TRBJ1-2	TRBD1	CASSIARTGAYGYTF	TGTGCCAGTAGTATAGCCCGGACAGGGGCCTATGGCTACACCTTC
TRBV4-1	.	TRBJ2-4	.	CASSIYGTASPRGTKNIQYF	TGCGCCAGCAGCATTTACGGGACTGCTTCTCCTCGGGGAACCAAAAACATTCAGTACTTC
TRBV6-5	many	TRBJ2-7	.	CASSYSGKTYEQYF	TGTGCCAGCAGTTATTCTGGGAAGACCTACGAGCAGTACTTC
TRBV6-5	.	TRBJ1-1	.	CASSYVGNTDAFF	TGTGCCAGCAGTTACGTCGGAAACACTGATGCTTTCTTT
TRBV3-1	.	TRBJ1-2	.	CASSQGDVRGYTF	TGTGCCAGCAGCCAAGGGGATGTCCGCGGCTACACCTTC
TRBV4-1	many	TRBJ1-6	.	CASRPAMLNSPLHF	TGCGCCAGCAGGCCGGCAATGCTGAATTCACCCCTCCACTTT
TRBV2	many	TRBJ1-1	TRBD1	CASGDRGMNTEAFF	TGTGCCAGCGGAGACAGGGGGATGAACACTGAAGCTTTCTTT
TRBV19	.	TRBJ2-7	TRBD1	CASSITTRVFPGGSYEQYF	TGTGCCAGTAGTATCACCACCCGCGTGTTTCCAGGGGGCTCCTACGAGCAGTACTTC
TRBV5-1	many	TRBJ2-7	.	CASSTWTGLEQYF	TGCGCCAGCAGCACCTGGACCGGTTTGGAGCAGTACTTC
TRBV20-1	many	TRBJ2-5	TRBD2	CSARALTSGTQETQYF	TGCAGTGCTAGGGCTCTGACTAGCGGTACCCAAGAGACCCAGTACTTC
TRBV5-1	many	TRBJ2-5	.	CASSFSPGTHQETQYF	TGCGCCAGCAGCTTTTCTCCGGGCACGCACCAAGAGACCCAGTACTTC
TRBV12-3/TRBV12-4	.	TRBJ1-2	.	CASSTQQVHGYTF	TGTGCCAGCAGTACTCAACAGGTCCATGGCTACACCTTC
TRBV28	.	TRBJ2-7	.	CASRSWGPTYEQYF	TGTGCCAGCAGGTCGTGGGGGCCCACCTACGAGCAGTACTTC
TRBV6-2/TRBV6-3	.	TRBJ1-1	.	CASSCPNREVNTEAFF	TGTGCCAGCAGTTGCCCGAACAGGGAGGTAAACACTGAAGCTTTCTTT
TRBV6-1	few	TRBJ2-7	TRBD2	CASRELAGRDYEQYF	TGTGCCAGCAGGGAACTAGCGGGAAGAGACTACGAGCAGTACTTC
TRBV15	many	TRBJ1-1	.	CATSRVSGAYGTEAFF	TGTGCCACCAGCAGAGTTTCAGGGGCGTACGGCACTGAAGCTTTCTTT
TRBV6-1	.	TRBJ2-5	TRBD2	CASSEMPSGGALVETQYF	TGTGCCAGCAGTGAAATGCCTAGCGGGGGGGCCTTAGTAGAGACCCAGTACTTC
TRBV19	few	TRBJ2-4	TRBD1	CASSHRGGKNIQYF	TGTGCCAGTAGCCACAGGGGTGGCAAAAACATTCAGTACTTC
TRBV12-5	many	TRBJ1-5	.	CASGLVLGGDDQPQHF	TGTGCTAGTGGTTTGGTACTTGGAGGGGATGATCAGCCCCAGCATTTT
TRBV27	many	TRBJ2-7	TRBD1	CASSSTGAYEQYF	TGTGCCAGCAGTTCGACAGGGGCGTACGAGCAGTACTTC
TRBV3-1	few	TRBJ1-1	.	CASSQKGHLNTEAFF	TGTGCCAGCAGCCAGAAGGGACACTTGAACACTGAAGCTTTCTTT
TRBV18	few	TRBJ2-2	.	CASSPRARDTGELFF	TGTGCCAGCTCACCACGTGCCAGGGACACCGGGGAGCTGTTTTTT
TRBV3-1	.	TRBJ2-2	.	CASSQDAGFLTGELFF	TGTGCCAGCAGCCAAGATGCGGGGTTCCTAACCGGGGAGCTGTTTTTT
TRBV12-3/TRBV12-4	many	TRBJ2-7	.	CASTINGLSSYEQYF	TGTGCCAGCACTATTAATGGACTATCATCCTACGAGCAGTACTTC
TRBV28	.	TRBJ1-5	TRBD1	CASRRTTGIYQPQHF	TGTGCCAGCAGGAGAACGACAGGGATTTATCAGCCCCAGCATTTT
TRBV6-2/TRBV6-3	many	TRBJ1-5	.	CASSNPTEWGQPQHF	TGTGCCAGCAGTAACCCGACAGAATGGGGTCAGCCCCAGCATTTT
TRBV3-1	few	TRBJ2-2	.	CASSQDRHTLRTGELFF	TGTGCCAGCAGCCAAGATCGTCACACCCTGAGGACCGGGGAGCTGTTTTTT
TRBV24-1	many	TRBJ1-2	TRBD1	CATSDSDRGGYTF	TGTGCCACCAGTGACTCAGACAGGGGAGGCTACACCTTC
TRBV28	many	TRBJ1-1	.	CASSLVGRAGTEAFF	TGTGCCAGCAGTTTAGTTGGACGGGCCGGCACTGAAGCTTTCTTT
TRBV6-4	.	TRBJ2-7	TRBD1	CASSGQGTGDEQYF	TGTGCCAGCAGTGGCCAGGGGACAGGGGACGAGCAGTACTTC
TRBV29-1	many	TRBJ2-5	TRBD1	CSVEEAGQGGQETQYF	TGCAGCGTTGAAGAGGCGGGACAGGGCGGTCAAGAGACCCAGTACTTC